This T cell receptor beta chain was identified in a study of shared clonotypes between healthy human individuals. Findings and caveats of the study: Naive subsets typically showed greater estimated richness than memory subsets.

About this clone itself: The antigen is not known.

Method: immunoSEQ multiplex PCR; TCRdb's copy keeps in-frame clones and lacks some. The data contain a few million clones, approximately 90% of them seen just once; the ten biggest clones take up roughly 0.34%. The CDR3 is 14 residues long. CDR1 is WNHNN and CDR2 is SYGVQD in the germline V gene (reference sequence). V was clipped by 4 bases and J by 6 bases, with 16 bases between them. This rearrangement joins TRBV10-1 to TRBJ2-7; D is tentatively TRBD1 or TRBD2 (5 bases each). The sequence derives from a young man in good health. Some clones in this sample may be carry-over from other donors' samples. Sequenced: naive CD4+ T cells from PBMCs. As for subset: CD45RA+ positively selected. As DNA, the CDR3 is TGCGCCAGCAGTGGCCCGGGGTTCCAGGGCGAGCAGTACTTC. Protein product: CASSGPGFQGEQYF.